This TCR beta chain was observed in a study of blood T cell repertoires in COVID-19. As for the study in general: Samples representing acute and convalescent COVID-19 were sourced from the United States, Italy and Spain. From T cells, B-cell-depleted T cells, or PBMCs came the material, which was cDNA or gDNA.

From germline, CDR1 is SGDLS and CDR2 YYNGEE. V was pared by 0 bases and J by 6 bases, with 6 bases of the junction left unmatched. CDR3 size: 15 residues. Authors' data handling: Estimated nucleated cell counts came from reference gene primer amplification. Produced via immunoSEQ multiplex PCR; TCRdb's table is partial and in-frame only. The DNA gave D and trimming, while V, J and clone size come from that table. The repertoire includes about 270,000 clones, around 82% of them detected once, and roughly 3.1% sits in the top ten. J is TRBJ2-7 and V is TRBV9; 10 nucleotides agree with TRBD1. The TCR originated in a woman aged 18-29 years with acute or convalescent COVID-19. Input material: peripheral blood. CDR3 region: CASSVGIGQGGEQYF. CDR3 nucleotides: TGTGCCAGCAGCGTAGGGATTGGACAGGGGGGCGAGCAGTACTTC.